This TCR beta chain was captured in a study of technical replicates of blood from a few donors listed by TCRdb under 2017. Note on this clone: What this receptor recognizes is not known. A read error may produce the germline difference seen at one junction end.

Library creation used the immunoSEQ multiplex PCR assay. TCRdb mirrors the immuneACCESS table, restricted to in-frame sequences. Some clones are absent from its copies; in checked studies, under half trace to an unresolved V gene, and the reason for the others is unknown. Across this sample there are tens of thousands of clones, with nearly 96% seen only once. More than 0.35% of the sample is in the top ten clones. The CDR3 goes from the cysteine to the phenylalanine over 13 residues. Only CDR3 DNA remains: 39 bases, in frame from the first base. CDR1 and CDR2 (SNHLY, FYNNEI) derive from the germline V gene.

The chain uses TRBV2 and TRBJ2-2; the D segment could be TRBD2, given 5 matching bases. The clonotype comes from a human donor in good health. The sequencing input was T cells isolated from PBMCs. The CDR3 here reads CASTELGTGELFF. Read as DNA, the sequence is TGTGCCAGCACTGAACTAGGCACCGGGGAGCTGTTTTTT.